This TCR beta chain was documented in a study of long-term antiretroviral therapy in people with HIV. immunoSEQ v3.0 was run at survey level. Assay used: immunoSEQ multiplex PCR; TCRdb lists only in-frame clones, some missing. This sample has approximately 11,000 clones; around 81% occur once, and the top ten carry approximately 18%. The germline V gene encodes CDR1 LNHDA and CDR2 SQIVND (reference sequence). The CDR3 covers 16 residues. Trimming pared 2 bases from V and 0 bases from J, leaving 13 bases between. Source: unsorted PBMCs, taken 1.8 years after starting antiretroviral therapy. This sequence originates from a man between 40 and 49 years old with HIV. The chain joins TRBV19 to TRBJ1-1; possible D gene TRBD1, 5 bases. The chain's CDR3 is CASSIPRDSLNTEAFF. CDR3 nucleotide sequence: TGTGCCAGTAGTATACCTCGCGACAGCCTGAACACTGAAGCTTTCTTT.